Below are 5 T cell receptor beta chains sequenced from a single sample in a study of metastatic and nonmetastatic thyroid tumors. MiXCR re-clonotyped the PCR reads for TCRdb. The sample has about 11,000 clones, over 30% seen once; the top ten hold roughly a sixth. Each patient went into thyroid surgery without having received any treatment. Sequencing was done on a sample of tumor tissue. All receptors come from a female donor with papillary thyroid cancer or a benign thyroid nodule (not recorded which). Some clones in this sample may be carry-over from other donors' samples.

This clone came up a few times. The CDR3 here is CASGQMNSPLHF. The CDR3 DNA reads TGTGCCAGCGGGCAGATGAATTCACCCCTCCACTTT. The genes are TRBV27 and TRBJ1-6, with no clear D. Trimming pared 8 bases from V and 7 bases from J, leaving 9 bases between. Germline V CDR1 and CDR2: MNHEY, SMNVEV (reference sequence). The CDR3 is made up of 12 amino acids.

The chain has TRBV30 and TRBJ2-5, with D perhaps TRBD1 or TRBD2 (5 bases each). The V gene's germline CDR1 is GTSNPN and CDR2 SVGIG (reference sequence). The V gene lost 3 bases and the J gene lost 3 bases, with 11 bases spanning the gap. The CDR3 has 13 amino acids. The CDR3 sequence: CAWSTGTKETQYF. CDR3 nucleotides: TGTGCCTGGAGCACCGGGACCAAAGAGACCCAGTACTTC. The full variable domain, in which reference TRBV30 and TRBJ2-5 provide the parts outside the CDR3, is SQTIHQWPATLVQPVGSPLSLECTVEGTSNPNLYWYRQAAGRGLQLLFYSVGIGQISSEVPQNLSASRPQDRQFILSSKKLLLSDSGFYLCAWSTGTKETQYFGPGTRLLVL.

The rearrangement uses TRBV19 and TRBJ1-5; no clear D gene. Germline assignment: CDR1 LNHDA and CDR2 SQIVND (reference sequence). This CDR3 comprises 14 residues. V lost 3 bases, J lost 0 bases, and 6 bases lay in between. In DNA, the CDR3 is TGTGCCAGTAGTATCGGTTATAGCAATCAGCCCCAGCATTTT. Translation: CASSIGYSNQPQHF.

The genes are TRBV20-1 and TRBJ1-5; TRBD1 matches at 10 bases. Germline values: CDR1 DFQATT, CDR2 SNEGSKA (reference sequence). The V segment lost 5 bases and the J segment 5 bases; nucleotides outside the gene matches: 12. The length of the CDR3 is 16 residues. The CDR3 loop is CSAPVTGGGLDQPQHF. Written as DNA, the CDR3 is TGCAGTGCTCCCGTGACAGGGGGCGGCTTAGATCAGCCCCAGCATTTT.

This chain uses TRBV5-1 with TRBJ1-2; D remains ambiguous. The V gene's germline CDR1 is SGHRS and CDR2 YFSETQ. The CDR3 spans 14 residues. V lost 4 bases and J 3 bases, leaving 13 bases between the germline ends. CDR3 region: CASSLRQGHYGYTF. CDR3 nucleotide sequence: TGCGCCAGCAGCCTTCGACAAGGGCACTATGGCTACACCTTC.